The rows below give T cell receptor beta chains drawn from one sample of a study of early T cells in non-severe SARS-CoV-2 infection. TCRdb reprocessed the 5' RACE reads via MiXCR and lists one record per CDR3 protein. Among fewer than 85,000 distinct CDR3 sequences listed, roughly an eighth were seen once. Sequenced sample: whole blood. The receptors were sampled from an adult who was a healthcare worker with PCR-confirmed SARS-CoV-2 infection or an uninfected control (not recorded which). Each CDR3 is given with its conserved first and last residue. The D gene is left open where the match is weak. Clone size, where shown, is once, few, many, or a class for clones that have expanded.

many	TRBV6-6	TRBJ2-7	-	TGTGCCAGCAGCTATCGAAACGAGCAGTACTTC	CASSYRNEQYF
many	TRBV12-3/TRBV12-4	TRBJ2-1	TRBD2	TGTGCCAGCAGCTCCCGTGGACTAGGAACGAAAGATGAGCAGTTCTTC	CASSSRGLGTKDEQFF
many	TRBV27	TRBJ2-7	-	TGTGCCAGCAGTTTAAGTTTGAGCTACGAGCAGTACTTC	CASSLSLSYEQYF
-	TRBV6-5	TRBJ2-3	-	TGTGCCAGCAGTGCGCCCGGCACAGATACGCAGTATTTT	CASSAPGTDTQYF
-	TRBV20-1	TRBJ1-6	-	TGCAGTGCTGGCCTGCCAGGGACCTCCTATAATTCACCCCTCCACTTT	CSAGLPGTSYNSPLHF
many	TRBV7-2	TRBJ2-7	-	TGTGCCAGCAGCGTCTCAGGTGCCTCGTCCTACGAGCAGTACTTC	CASSVSGASSYEQYF
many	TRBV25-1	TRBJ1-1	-	TGTGCCAGCAGTGAGCAGGGAGTGATCACTGAAGCTTTCTTT	CASSEQGVITEAFF
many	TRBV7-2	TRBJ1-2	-	TGTGCCAGCAGCTTAGTGGGGTCCCGGGGCTACACCTTC	CASSLVGSRGYTF
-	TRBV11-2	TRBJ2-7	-	TGTGCCAGCAGCTTAGGGGGTTTGATTCGCATTCGCTACGAGCAGTACTTC	CASSLGGLIRIRYEQYF
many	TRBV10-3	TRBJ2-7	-	TGTGCCATCAGTGACCCGAAGGGACGGGGATCTGACTACGAGCAGTACTTC	CAISDPKGRGSDYEQYF
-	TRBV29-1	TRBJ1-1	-	TGCAGCGTTGAGGGAGGCACTGAAGCTTTCTTT	CSVEGGTEAFF
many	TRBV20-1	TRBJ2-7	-	TGCAGTGCTAGGGGAAACCGGGACTTAGCTTTCTACGAGCAGTACTTC	CSARGNRDLAFYEQYF
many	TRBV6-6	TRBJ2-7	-	TGTGCCAGCAGTTACTCGATAGCCCCGGACGAGCAGTACTTC	CASSYSIAPDEQYF
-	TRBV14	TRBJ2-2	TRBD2	TGTGCCAGCAGATTTAGCGGGAGTACCGGGGAGCTGTTTTTT	CASRFSGSTGELFF
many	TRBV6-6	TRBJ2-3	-	TGTGCCAGCAGTTACTCGTCGGGGGGCCGGGAGGCAGATACGCAGTATTTT	CASSYSSGGREADTQYF
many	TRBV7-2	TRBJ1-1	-	TGTGCCAGCAGCTTCGGAGACACACCGAACACTGAAGCTTTCTTT	CASSFGDTPNTEAFF